This T cell receptor (beta chain) was recovered during a study of T cell repertoires in cytomegalovirus infection. V gave up 2 bases and J gave up 4 bases; unmatched junction bases: 7. The CDR3 runs to 15 residues. CDR1 is MNHEY, CDR2 SVGAGI, per germline. Via MiXCR, TCRdb re-called the reads, giving one row per CDR3 protein. The sample consists of 20,000 or so distinct CDR3 sequences, about 23% of them appearing once. Study-wide results and limits: In two of eight donors, the top clonotype was HLA-C-restricted CMV-specific.

This clonotype has just a few counts. No antigen is known for it. The source of this sequence is a human donor in good health (CMV status not recorded). Some clones in this sample may be carry-over from other donors' samples. The sample here was CD8+ T cells from cultured PBMCs, taken from culture after CMV antigen stimulation. The chain uses TRBV6-5 and TRBJ2-5; the match to TRBD1 covers 7 bases. The CDR3 loop is CASSYAAYRGETQYF. For the CDR3, the DNA is TGTGCCAGCAGTTACGCGGCGTACAGGGGAGAGACCCAGTACTTC.